A single sample gave rise to the 23 T cell receptor beta chains below, sequenced in a study of blood T cell repertoires in COVID-19. The table came from immunoSEQ multiplex PCR; TCRdb's copy has only in-frame clones and leaves some out. The sample has under 95,000 clones, over 70% seen once. Sequencing was performed on peripheral blood. The receptors here all came from a man aged 45-65 years with acute or convalescent COVID-19.

This clone is a singleton in its sample. V usage is TRBV19 and J usage is TRBJ2-7; perhaps TRBD1 as D (6 bases). This CDR3 spans 13 amino acids. Looked up from germline, CDR1 is LNHDA and CDR2 is SQIVND (reference sequence). Trimming shortened V by 4 bases and J by 6 bases, and 13 bases separated the two germline ends. The CDR3 loop is CASSTTQGREQYF. The CDR3 nucleotides read TGTGCCAGTAGTACAACACAGGGACGCGAGCAGTACTTC.

This chain connects TRBV25-1 to TRBJ1-2, with 9 bases matching TRBD1. The junction had 11 bases not matched to a gene; V was cut back by 1 base and J by 8 bases. The CDR3 contains 16 residues. Germline CDR1 and CDR2: MGHDK and SYGVNS. CDR3: CASSESSGQGVGGYTF. The CDR3 region has the DNA TGTGCCAGCAGTGAATCTTCGGGACAGGGTGTCGGCGGCTACACCTTC.

The J gene is TRBJ1-1, the V gene TRBV6-6, with 8 bases aligning to TRBD1. The V and J ends lost 5 bases and 1 base, in that order; junction bases with no gene match: 9. Germline V gene data show CDR1 as MNHNY and CDR2 as SVGAGI (reference sequence). The CDR3 is 16 amino acids. The CDR3 region has the DNA TGTGCCAGCAGTCCCCTAAAGACAGGGGCGAACACTGAAGCTTTCTTT. Protein: CASSPLKTGANTEAFF.

This clone was recorded once. J is TRBJ2-7 and V is TRBV2, with a tentative D call TRBD2 (6 bases). Germline V gene sequence: CDR1 SNHLY, CDR2 FYNNEI. This CDR3 is 14 amino acids long. Trimming left V 7 bases short and J 1 base short, with 14 bases between. The CDR3 bases are TGTGCCAGCAAAGGAACGGGAGTGTCCTACGAGCAGTACTTC. It is translated as CASKGTGVSYEQYF.

This chain links TRBV7-9 with TRBJ2-7; the match to TRBD2 covers 8 bases. Germline assignment: CDR1 SEHNR and CDR2 FQNEAQ (reference sequence). Losses at the gene ends were 6 bases for V and 3 bases for J; bases not matched to a gene: 16. This CDR3 spans 17 amino acids. CDR3 coding DNA: TGTGCCAGCAGTCGTTCGACTAGCGCAGCGGTACACTACGAGCAGTACTTC. Protein: CASSRSTSAAVHYEQYF.

This sequence joins TRBV30 and TRBJ2-5; TRBD1 matches at 10 bases. CDR1 is GTSNPN, CDR2 SVGIG, per germline (reference sequence). The CDR3 covers 14 residues. V lost 1 base to trimming and J lost 5 bases; unmatched junction nucleotides: 4. CDR3 coding DNA: TGTGCCTGGAGTGCGACAGGGGGCATCGAGACCCAGTACTTC. Translating it yields CAWSATGGIETQYF.

The chain links TRBV6-5 to TRBJ1-2; weak D call: TRBD1 (5 bases). Germline loops: CDR1 MNHEY, CDR2 SVGAGI. The CDR3 is 15 residues long. V was pared by 2 bases and J by 1 base, with 11 bases between. The CDR3 coding sequence is TGTGCCAGCAGTTACGGGCAGGGCCTTAACTATGGCTACACCTTC. Its translation is CASSYGQGLNYGYTF.

The rearrangement links TRBV7-2 to TRBJ2-5; a weak D match, TRBD1 (5 bases). Trimming removed 4 bases from V and 4 bases from J, with 13 bases in between. This CDR3 comprises 14 residues. Germline assignment: CDR1 SGHTA and CDR2 FQGNSA. CDR3 coding DNA: TGTGCCAGCAGCTCGAATCAGGGTGTAGAGACCCAGTACTTC. Its translation: CASSSNQGVETQYF.

The V gene is TRBV7-2, the J gene TRBJ2-7; D may be TRBD1 (6 bases). Trimming left V 3 bases short and J 4 bases short, with 13 bases between. Germline values: CDR1 SGHTA, CDR2 FQGNSA. The CDR3 is 14 amino acids. CDR3 DNA sequence: TGTGCCAGCAGCTTGGGACACGCCACTTACGAGCAGTACTTC. Its translation: CASSLGHATYEQYF.

This clone was detected a few times. The CDR3 loop reads CSARDPNTIYF. The CDR3 bases are TGCAGTGCTAGAGACCCGAACACCATATATTTT. The chain employs TRBV20-1 and TRBJ1-3, with no clear D. Germline V gene data show CDR1 as DFQATT and CDR2 as SNEGSKA (reference sequence). The V end lost 0 bases, the J end lost 7 bases, and 4 bases lay between the germline ends. The CDR3 spans 11 residues.

DNA for the CDR3: TGTGCCAGCAGCGTCAGCGGGAGGGCCAACGGGGAGCTGTTTTTT. Its translation: CASSVSGRANGELFF. The V and J genes are TRBV27 and TRBJ2-2; 10 bases map to TRBD2. V was clipped by 6 bases and J by 7 bases; unmatched bases: 8. CDR1 MNHEY and CDR2 SMNVEV come from the germline V gene (reference sequence). The length of the CDR3 is 15 residues.

The chain combines TRBV7-8 with TRBJ1-6; 7 nucleotides match TRBD1. V was pared by 2 bases and J by 5 bases, with 6 bases of the junction left unmatched. The CDR3 extends over 16 amino acids. The germline gives CDR1 SGHVS, CDR2 FQNEAQ. The CDR3 DNA reads as TGTGCCAGCAGCTTAAACTGGGGGACAGATAATTCACCCCTCCACTTT. It yields the protein CASSLNWGTDNSPLHF.

The genes are TRBV3-1 (or the pseudogene TRBV3-2) and TRBJ1-1; D possibly corresponds to TRBD1 (5 bases). CDR1 and CDR2 from the germline V gene are LGHDT and YNNKEL (reference sequence). The CDR3 has 17 amino acids. Trimming shortened V by 0 bases and J by 5 bases, and 19 bases separated the two germline ends. CDR3 nucleotides: TGTGCCAGCAGCCAAGATCGTACGGCCAGGGTTGGGACTGAAGCTTTCTTT. Its translation: CASSQDRTARVGTEAFF.

There are a few counts of this clone. This same CDR3 is encoded by further DNA sequences in the sample. The V and J genes are TRBV14 and TRBJ2-7, with 8 nucleotides matching TRBD1. CDR3 size: 13 residues. Per the germline V gene, CDR1 is SGHDN and CDR2 is FVKESK. V shed 4 bases, J shed 5 bases, and the junction held 4 bases outside the gene matches. The CDR3 DNA is TGTGCCAGCAGCCCGACAGGGGTACACGAGCAGTACTTC. Its protein product is CASSPTGVHEQYF.

This clone was detected once. The chain is built from TRBV29-1 and TRBJ1-2; no clear D. This CDR3 is 14 amino acids long. Germline CDR1 is SQVTM and CDR2 is ANQGSEA. V lost 0 bases to trimming and J lost 8 bases, with 16 bases between them. The CDR3 loop reads CSVEEMGRRKGYTF. Here the CDR3 DNA reads TGCAGCGTTGAAGAAATGGGCAGAAGAAAAGGCTACACCTTC.

This clone came up a few times. The rearrangement uses TRBV28 and TRBJ2-7, with D possibly matching TRBD2 (5 bases). The CDR3 runs to 15 residues. The V end lost 4 bases, the J end lost 0 bases, and 13 bases lay between the germline ends. In germline, CDR1 is MDHEN, CDR2 SYDVKM. Here the CDR3 DNA reads TGTGCCAGCAGTTCCCTCAAGCGGCTCTCCTACGAGCAGTACTTC. Amino acids: CASSSLKRLSYEQYF.

V usage is TRBV18 and J usage is TRBJ1-1; D is unclear. The V gene lost 3 bases and the J gene lost 3 bases, with 11 bases spanning the gap. The CDR3 runs 14 residues. From germline, CDR1 is KGHSH and CDR2 LQKENI. In DNA, the CDR3 is TGTGCCAGCTCACCGACTGCTAAGGACACTGAAGCTTTCTTT. The encoded protein is CASSPTAKDTEAFF.

The V and J genes are TRBV25-1 and TRBJ1-2; TRBD1 agrees at 12 bases. V dropped 6 bases and J dropped 7; count of bases not matched to a gene: 9. Germline values: CDR1 MGHDK, CDR2 SYGVNS. The CDR3 is made up of 15 amino acids. Here the CDR3 reads CASSRGDRGLRGYTF. The DNA of the CDR3 is TGTGCCAGCAGCCGGGGGGACAGGGGGCTCCGTGGCTACACCTTC.

In DNA form, the CDR3 reads TGTGCCAGCAGCCCGCAGGGTAACTATGGCTACACCTTC. Its translation: CASSPQGNYGYTF. The chain recombines TRBV7-8 with TRBJ1-2; TRBD1 is a possible D gene (5 bases). There are 13 residues in the CDR3. CDR1 is SGHVS, CDR2 FQNEAQ, per germline. Trimming stripped 5 bases from V and 1 base from J, with 8 bases between.

This rearrangement joins TRBV5-1 to TRBJ1-1, with D hard to call. There are 14 residues in the CDR3. In germline, CDR1 is SGHRS, CDR2 YFSETQ. Trimming pared 2 bases from V and 2 bases from J, leaving 10 bases between. Written as DNA, the CDR3 is TGCGCCAGCAGCTTTCGGGAGGATAACACTGAAGCTTTCTTT. Its translation: CASSFREDNTEAFF.

This clone is a singleton in its sample. The V and J genes are TRBV4-2 and TRBJ1-4, with D unclear. The CDR3 loop spans 18 amino acids. From germline, CDR1 is LGHNA and CDR2 YNFKEQ. Between the trimmed V and J ends, which lost 3 bases and 3 bases, there was a span of 20 bases. The chain's CDR3 is CASSHDPPPLAANEKLFF. For the CDR3, the DNA is TGTGCCAGCAGCCACGACCCACCCCCACTCGCGGCTAATGAAAAACTGTTTTTT.

The chain links TRBV9 to TRBJ2-3; TRBD2 might be the D (7 bases). The CDR3 is made up of 14 amino acids. Trimming took off 4 bases at V and 3 bases at J, with 12 bases between the two ends. Germline CDR1 is SGDLS and CDR2 is YYNGEE. The CDR3 loop reads CASSPGGRTDTQYF. The CDR3 bases are TGTGCCAGCAGCCCCGGGGGGCGGACAGATACGCAGTATTTT.

The chain recombines TRBV19 with TRBJ2-5, with D possibly TRBD2 on 6 matching bases. This CDR3 has 13 amino acids. Per the germline V gene, CDR1 is LNHDA and CDR2 is SQIVND (reference sequence). The V end lost 3 bases, the J end lost 4 bases, and 9 bases lay between the germline ends. The DNA of the CDR3 is TGTGCCAGTAGTATTCTGGGAGGAGAGACCCAGTACTTC. Amino acid sequence: CASSILGGETQYF.